The rows below give T cell receptor beta chains drawn from one sample of a study of early T cells in non-severe SARS-CoV-2 infection. TCRdb ran MiXCR on the 5' RACE reads and lists one entry per CDR3 protein. The data show approximately 42,000 distinct CDR3 sequences, roughly 6% seen once. The specimen was whole blood. The receptor source for this set is an adult who was a healthcare worker with PCR-confirmed SARS-CoV-2 infection or an uninfected control (not recorded which). CDR3s include the opening cysteine and the closing phenylalanine or tryptophan. The D gene is left open where the match is weak. Clone size is shown for a subset of rows, as once, few, many or a class of expanded clone.

>.|TRBV2|TRBJ2-5|few
CASSGDRIQETQYF
TGTGCCAGCAGCGGAGACCGCATCCAAGAGACCCAGTACTTC
>.|TRBV12-3/TRBV12-4|TRBJ1-1|many
CASSLPRGAPKVTEAFF
TGTGCCAGCAGTCTACCCCGCGGGGCTCCCAAGGTAACTGAAGCTTTCTTT
>TRBD2|TRBV20-1|TRBJ2-1|many
CSALTGLDYNEQFF
TGCAGTGCCCTGACGGGACTAGACTACAATGAGCAGTTCTTC
>.|TRBV6-6|TRBJ1-5|many
CASSSRQRGDQPQHF
TGTGCCAGCAGTAGCAGACAGAGAGGTGATCAGCCCCAGCATTTT
>.|TRBV5-1|TRBJ2-5|many
CASSLEGPLEWGETQYF
TGCGCCAGCAGCTTGGAGGGTCCCCTCGAGTGGGGAGAGACCCAGTACTTC
>.|TRBV6-2/TRBV6-3|TRBJ2-2|.
CASRRGRTDTGELFF
TGTGCCAGCAGAAGGGGACGGACAGACACCGGGGAGCTGTTTTTT
>.|TRBV19|TRBJ2-7|many
CASSIEVLGLKEQYF
TGTGCCAGTAGTATAGAGGTCTTGGGGCTAAAGGAGCAGTACTTC
>.|TRBV6-5|TRBJ2-7|few
CASSYGTGSSYEQYF
TGTGCCAGCAGTTACGGGACTGGGAGCTCCTACGAGCAGTACTTC
>TRBD2|TRBV6-2/TRBV6-3|TRBJ2-1|many
CASTPAGATRGQFF
TGTGCCAGCACCCCAGCGGGGGCCACGCGTGGGCAGTTCTTC
>TRBD2|TRBV6-2/TRBV6-3|TRBJ2-7|many
CASRLAGGSSYEQYF
TGTGCCAGCAGGCTAGCGGGGGGAAGCTCCTACGAGCAGTACTTC
>.|TRBV5-6|TRBJ1-1|.
CASSLAGLRTEAFF
TGTGCCAGCAGCTTGGCAGGGTTGCGCACTGAAGCTTTCTTT
>.|TRBV5-1|TRBJ1-3|many
CASTTGGIGNTIYF
TGCGCCAGCACCACGGGAGGGATTGGAAACACCATATATTTT
>TRBD1|TRBV3-1|TRBJ1-2|many
CASSQRQGLYGYTF
TGTGCCAGCAGCCAGAGACAGGGACTCTATGGCTACACCTTC
>TRBD1|TRBV6-6|TRBJ2-7|many
CASSFTSGTGKGEQYF
TGTGCCAGCAGTTTCACGTCCGGGACAGGGAAGGGCGAGCAGTACTTC
>TRBD1|TRBV20-1|TRBJ2-3|many
CSASSRDSGFTDTQYF
TGCAGTGCGTCCTCCCGGGACAGCGGATTCACAGATACGCAGTATTTT
>.|TRBV5-4|TRBJ2-2|.
CASSSRTENTGELFF
TGTGCCAGCAGCTCCCGGACGGAGAACACCGGGGAGCTGTTTTTT